This TCR beta chain originates from a study of OX40 agonist ivuxolimab in advanced cancers. About the full investigation: Ivuxolimab was a fully human IgG2 agonistic monoclonal antibody targeting the costimulatory receptor OX40 (CD134). Intravenous ivuxolimab was administered to patients every 2 weeks at six dose levels: 0.01, 0.1, 0.3, 1.5, 3 and 10 mg/kg. Prior anti-PD-1, anti-PD-L1 or anti-CTLA-4 therapy was permitted, and 35% to 40% of dose-escalation patients had received checkpoint inhibitors. Partial responses were achieved by three dose-escalation patients, of whom one had hepatocellular carcinoma and two had cutaneous melanoma. The paper reports the monotherapy dose-escalation portion (N of about 51 patients) of the phase I ivuxolimab trial. Of the roughly 52 dose-escalation patients, hepatocellular carcinoma was present in approximately 20, melanoma in around 15, renal cell carcinoma in 9 and head and neck cancer in 9. A male proportion of 82.7% and a mean age of about 60 years, ranging from roughly 23 to 79, were recorded for the dose-escalation cohort. Peripheral TCRbeta sequencing was intended to test whether TCR sequence diversity was altered and clonal T-cell expansion was caused by ivuxolimab. Beyond this particular receptor, the publication reports: At doses of 0.1 to 3.0 mg/kg, clonal expansion of both CD4+ and CD8+ T cells in blood was seen between baseline and week 6. The antigen specificity of the clonally expanded peripheral T cells was not determined. After ivuxolimab, more expanded clones were found on average in CD8+ T cells than in CD4+ T cells. In the 0.1-3.0 mg/kg groups, partial responders were among the patients with the lowest normalized peripheral clonal expansion, particularly in CD8+ T cells. Low levels of normalized T-cell clonal expansion were also seen in some nonresponding patients.

To sequence the TCRbeta CDR3 region, genomic DNA was isolated from the sorted cells. The immunoSEQ Assay was used to sequence the TCRbeta CDR3 regions. The source is immuneACCESS, and TCRdb retained only in-frame sequences with V and J called. Part of the clones is not carried over; for the studies checked, unresolved V genes explain less than half of this, and the remainder is unexplained. In all, the sample holds 60,000 to 90,000 clones, and around 80% of those were seen once. Roughly 0.41% of the sample rests with the top ten. Patients with autoimmune disease history or receiving systemic immunosuppression were excluded from the trial. Peripheral blood for TCR sequencing was collected from all dose cohorts at baseline, on cycle 4 day 1, and on cycle 7 day 1. The samples were taken from a phase I, first-in-human, multicenter, open-label dose-escalation trial of ivuxolimab. Adults with locally advanced or metastatic head and neck squamous cell, hepatocellular, melanoma or renal cell carcinoma were enrolled in the trial. Before TCR sequencing, CD4+ T cells and CD8+ T cells from peripheral blood were sorted into separate populations.

This clone has only a few counts. No cognate antigen has been identified for it. The record has no base qualities; no much larger clone is one base away. This clonotype was sampled from an adult with an advanced solid tumor such as melanoma, head and neck, liver or kidney cancer. Sequencing used CD4+ or CD8+ T cells sorted from blood, obtained in a trial of the OX40 agonist ivuxolimab.

The CDR3 region: CASSLAIGMNTEAFF. The DNA is as follows: TGTGCCAGCAGCTTAGCGATTGGGATGAACACTGAAGCTTTCTTT. The chain is encoded by TRBV11-2 joined to TRBJ1-1, with the D segment identity uncertain. The germline V gene provides CDR1 SGHAT and CDR2 FQNNGV. There are 15 amino acids in the CDR3, from cysteine to phenylalanine inclusive. This entry keeps only the CDR3 DNA: 45 bases, framed from base 1. V sheds 1 base and J sheds 0 bases, leaving 9 bases between their ends.